This is a list of T cell receptor beta chains from one sample in a study of memory CD4+ T cells and cytomegalovirus serostatus. Using immunoSEQ multiplex PCR, the repertoire was profiled, and TCRdb retains in-frame clones only, with some absent. This table holds approximately 53,000 clones, around 80% found once. Source material: memory CD4+ T cells from blood. These receptors came from an adult in good health and CMV-seronegative. CDR3s include the opening cysteine and the closing phenylalanine or tryptophan. D genes are given only for firm matches. For some rows the clone size is stated as once, few or many, or as a class when expanded; others skip it.

clone size: NA; D gene: NA; J gene: TRBJ1-1; V gene: TRBV20-1; CDR3 length: 10; CDR3 protein: CSAPDTEAFF; CDR3 DNA: TGCAGTGCTCCCGACACTGAAGCTTTCTTT
clone size: NA; D gene: TRBD2; J gene: TRBJ2-1; V gene: TRBV10-2; CDR3 length: 13; CDR3 protein: CATDTSGYNEQFF; CDR3 DNA: TGCGCCACCGACACTAGCGGCTACAATGAGCAGTTCTTC
clone size: NA; D gene: NA; J gene: TRBJ2-1; V gene: TRBV7-3; CDR3 length: 14; CDR3 protein: CASSLFPRGAEQFF; CDR3 DNA: TGTGCCAGCAGCCTATTTCCCCGGGGGGCTGAGCAGTTCTTC
clone size: NA; D gene: NA; J gene: TRBJ1-1; V gene: TRBV7-9; CDR3 length: 13; CDR3 protein: CASSRDSSEKAFF; CDR3 DNA: TGTGCCAGCAGCCGTGACTCAAGCGAAAAAGCTTTCTTT
clone size: NA; D gene: NA; J gene: TRBJ1-2; V gene: TRBV2; CDR3 length: 13; CDR3 protein: CASSGKRVDGYTF; CDR3 DNA: TGTGCCAGCAGTGGAAAACGGGTAGATGGCTACACCTTC
clone size: NA; D gene: NA; J gene: TRBJ2-7; V gene: TRBV5-8; CDR3 length: 14; CDR3 protein: CASSSGHLDYEQYF; CDR3 DNA: TGTGCCAGCAGCTCGGGACACCTAGACTACGAGCAGTACTTC
clone size: few; D gene: NA; J gene: TRBJ1-1; V gene: TRBV18; CDR3 length: 15; CDR3 protein: CASSPGGARNTEAFF; CDR3 DNA: TGTGCCAGCTCACCGGGGGGCGCGAGGAACACTGAAGCTTTCTTT
clone size: NA; D gene: TRBD1; J gene: TRBJ1-1; V gene: TRBV28; CDR3 length: 15; CDR3 protein: CASSPRTGWGTEAFF; CDR3 DNA: TGTGCCAGCAGTCCGAGGACAGGGTGGGGCACTGAAGCTTTCTTT
clone size: NA; D gene: TRBD1; J gene: TRBJ2-7; V gene: TRBV19; CDR3 length: 20; CDR3 protein: CASSLHSTGSRAKVSYEQYF; CDR3 DNA: TGTGCCAGTAGTCTCCACTCGACAGGGTCGCGAGCGAAGGTGTCCTACGAGCAGTACTTC
clone size: NA; D gene: NA; J gene: TRBJ2-1; V gene: TRBV5-1; CDR3 length: 13; CDR3 protein: CASSRTISNEQFF; CDR3 DNA: TGCGCCAGCTCCAGGACTATTTCCAATGAGCAGTTCTTC
clone size: NA; D gene: NA; J gene: TRBJ1-1; V gene: TRBV10-3; CDR3 length: 15; CDR3 protein: CAISESQLMNTEAFF; CDR3 DNA: TGTGCCATCAGTGAGTCCCAACTAATGAACACTGAAGCTTTCTTT
clone size: NA; D gene: TRBD1; J gene: TRBJ2-5; V gene: TRBV6-1; CDR3 length: 14; CDR3 protein: CASSRDRDQETQYF; CDR3 DNA: TGTGCCAGTAGCCGGGACAGGGACCAAGAGACCCAGTACTTC
clone size: NA; D gene: NA; J gene: TRBJ2-1; V gene: TRBV28; CDR3 length: 14; CDR3 protein: CASERTDSYNEQFF; CDR3 DNA: TGTGCCAGCGAACGGACTGACTCCTACAATGAGCAGTTCTTC
clone size: NA; D gene: NA; J gene: TRBJ2-7; V gene: TRBV11-2; CDR3 length: 12; CDR3 protein: CASSLGVGEQYF; CDR3 DNA: TGTGCCAGCAGCTTAGGGGTAGGGGAGCAGTACTTC
clone size: NA; D gene: NA; J gene: TRBJ2-3; V gene: TRBV2; CDR3 length: 11; CDR3 protein: CASSLDDTQYF; CDR3 DNA: TGTGCCAGCAGTCTCGATGATACGCAGTATTTT
clone size: few; D gene: NA; J gene: TRBJ1-3; V gene: TRBV19; CDR3 length: 15; CDR3 protein: CASSIAGNSGNTIYF; CDR3 DNA: TGTGCCAGTAGTATAGCCGGGAACTCTGGAAACACCATATATTTT
clone size: NA; D gene: NA; J gene: TRBJ1-4; V gene: TRBV6-1; CDR3 length: 13; CDR3 protein: CASSVFGDEKLFF; CDR3 DNA: TGTGCCAGCAGTGTATTCGGTGATGAAAAACTGTTTTTT
clone size: few; D gene: TRBD1; J gene: TRBJ1-1; V gene: TRBV19; CDR3 length: 13; CDR3 protein: CASIGGQGLRAFF; CDR3 DNA: TGTGCCAGTATTGGCGGACAGGGGCTAAGAGCTTTCTTT
clone size: once; D gene: TRBD1; J gene: TRBJ1-2; V gene: TRBV19; CDR3 length: 16; CDR3 protein: CASAKAGDRGFYGYTF; CDR3 DNA: TGTGCCAGTGCCAAGGCAGGGGACAGGGGATTCTATGGCTACACCTTC
clone size: NA; D gene: TRBD2; J gene: TRBJ2-1; V gene: TRBV28; CDR3 length: 16; CDR3 protein: CASGLAGGWAYNEQFF; CDR3 DNA: TGTGCCAGCGGACTAGCGGGAGGATGGGCCTACAATGAGCAGTTCTTC
clone size: NA; D gene: NA; J gene: TRBJ1-1; V gene: TRBV5-6; CDR3 length: 15; CDR3 protein: CASSEWTDMNTEAFF; CDR3 DNA: TGTGCCAGCAGCGAATGGACAGATATGAACACTGAAGCTTTCTTT
clone size: NA; D gene: TRBD1; J gene: TRBJ1-1; V gene: TRBV30; CDR3 length: 14; CDR3 protein: CAWSVGTVNTEAFF; CDR3 DNA: TGTGCCTGGAGTGTAGGGACAGTGAACACTGAAGCTTTCTTT
clone size: NA; D gene: NA; J gene: TRBJ2-3; V gene: TRBV7-3; CDR3 length: 15; CDR3 protein: CASSLGRSSTDTQYF; CDR3 DNA: TGTGCCAGCAGTTTGGGACGGTCCAGCACAGATACGCAGTATTTT